One and the same sample provided the 30 T cell receptor beta chains below, sequenced in a study of cytomegalovirus exposure and HLA in healthy donors. The PCR contained 60 Vbeta and 13 Jbeta primers. Clones were sequenced by immunoSEQ multiplex PCR, and TCRdb holds only the in-frame ones, with some missing. Among 150,000 to 200,000 clones listed, 70% to 90% were seen once. The sample was PBMCs. The receptor source for this set is a young man in good health and CMV-seropositive.

This sequence joins TRBV5-5 and TRBJ2-3, with 9 bases lining up with TRBD2. V trimming: 4 bases; J trimming: 3 bases; junction bases outside the gene matches: 9. CDR3 size: 16 residues. Germline CDR1 SGHKS, CDR2 YYEKEE (reference sequence). The CDR3 region is CASSVFSGGGTDTQYF. The CDR3, as DNA: TGTGCCAGCAGCGTCTTTAGCGGGGGTGGGACAGATACGCAGTATTTT.

J is TRBJ2-5 and V is TRBV5-6, with no clear D. CDR1 SGHDT and CDR2 YYEEEE come from the germline V gene. The V end lost 0 bases, the J end lost 2 bases, and 17 bases lay between the germline ends. The CDR3 loop spans 17 amino acids. DNA for the CDR3: TGTGCCAGCAGCTTGGCCTTCGTTAGACCGGAGCAAGAGACCCAGTACTTC. It yields the protein CASSLAFVRPEQETQYF.

The V and J genes are TRBV7-2 and TRBJ1-6; D perhaps matches TRBD1 (5 bases). The V end lost 1 base, the J end lost 6 bases, and 7 bases lay between the germline ends. Germline V gene lookup returns CDR1 SGHTA and CDR2 FQGNSA. The CDR3 consists of 14 residues. The CDR3 DNA reads as TGTGCCAGCAGCTTAGTCGGGGGTAATTCACCCCTCCACTTT. Translation: CASSLVGGNSPLHF.

J is TRBJ2-2 and V is TRBV7-2, with 13 bases lining up with TRBD2. J lost 4 bases, V lost 3 bases, and 5 bases had no gene match. This CDR3 spans 17 amino acids. Germline CDR1 SGHTA, CDR2 FQGNSA. CDR3: CASSFLRTSGGTGELFF. DNA for the CDR3: TGTGCCAGCAGCTTTCTAAGGACTAGCGGGGGCACCGGGGAGCTGTTTTTT.

The rearrangement links TRBV2 to TRBJ1-1; no firm D call. Germline V gene sequence: CDR1 SNHLY, CDR2 FYNNEI. This CDR3 contains 13 residues. Trimming pared 1 base from V and 11 bases from J, leaving 14 bases between. The CDR3 protein is CASSEGPGLGAFF. CDR3 DNA: TGTGCCAGCAGTGAAGGCCCGGGGTTGGGTGCTTTCTTT.

The rearrangement uses TRBV27 and TRBJ2-5, with 9 positions matching TRBD1. The CDR3 is 14 residues long. Germline trimming cut 7 bases from V and 7 bases from J; bases unmatched to any gene: 10. In germline, CDR1 is MNHEY, CDR2 SMNVEV (reference sequence). The CDR3 nucleotides read TGTGCCAGCATTTCGGACAGGGGCCGTGGGACCCAGTACTTC. Its protein is CASISDRGRGTQYF.

V usage is TRBV19 and J usage is TRBJ1-2, with D perhaps TRBD1 (5 bases). The V and J ends lost 5 bases and 0 bases respectively, with 10 bases between them. Per the germline V gene, CDR1 is LNHDA and CDR2 is SQIVND (reference sequence). The CDR3 covers 14 residues. The CDR3 bases are TGTGCCAGTAGTGACAGCGTACCTAACTATGGCTACACCTTC. This translates into CASSDSVPNYGYTF.

The sample holds one count of this clone. This chain connects TRBV13 to TRBJ2-2; 12 bases align to TRBD2. Germline V gene data show CDR1 as PRHDT and CDR2 as FYEKMQ (reference sequence). The CDR3 is 16 amino acids. V shed 1 base and J 5 bases; nucleotides not matched to a gene: 2. In nucleotides, the CDR3 is TGTGCCAGCAGCTTAGCCGGACTAGCGGGGACCGGGGAGCTGTTTTTT. Protein sequence: CASSLAGLAGTGELFF.

This rearrangement joins TRBV19 to TRBJ1-3; D possibly corresponds to TRBD1 (6 bases). V lost 3 bases, J lost 2 bases, and 8 bases lay in between. CDR3 length equals 14 residues. CDR1 is LNHDA and CDR2 is SQIVND in the germline V gene (reference sequence). The CDR3 DNA sequence: TGTGCCAGTAGTATTTCAGGGGCTGGAAACACCATATATTTT. Its protein is CASSISGAGNTIYF.

The V and J genes are TRBV30 and TRBJ1-2; D is undetermined. The CDR3 spans 15 residues. Trimming pared 0 bases from V and 3 bases from J, leaving 14 bases between. CDR1 and CDR2 (germline): GTSNPN, SVGIG (reference sequence). The CDR3 DNA is TGTGCCTGGAGTGTTCCGCAGGCTTCGGACTATGGCTACACCTTC. Residues: CAWSVPQASDYGYTF.

This chain's CDR3 is CASSQDWSSGAEQFF. The CDR3 DNA reads TGTGCCAGCAGCCAAGATTGGTCTAGCGGGGCTGAGCAGTTCTTC. J is TRBJ2-1 and V is TRBV14; TRBD2 agrees at 9 bases. Germline CDR1 and CDR2: SGHDN and FVKESK. This CDR3 is built from 15 residues. Losses at the gene ends were 0 bases for V and 9 bases for J; bases not matched to a gene: 6.

The gene calls are TRBV4-3 and TRBJ2-3; TRBD1 might be the D (6 bases). Trimming left V 3 bases short and J 3 bases short, with 16 bases between. There are 16 residues in the CDR3. Germline CDR1 LGHNA, CDR2 YSLEER. The chain's CDR3 is CASSQEMMDRTDTQYF. CDR3 sequence (DNA): TGCGCCAGCAGCCAGGAGATGATGGACAGAACAGATACGCAGTATTTT.

This chain uses TRBV7-3 with TRBJ2-3, with TRBD2 matching over 9 bases. The J segment lost 0 bases and the V segment lost 2 bases, leaving 3 bases of the junction unmatched. In germline, CDR1 is SGHTA, CDR2 FQGTGA. This CDR3 has 16 residues. The CDR3: CASSLGRGGSTDTQYF. For the CDR3, the DNA is TGTGCCAGCAGCTTAGGGCGGGGGGGTAGCACAGATACGCAGTATTTT.

The chain links TRBV30 to TRBJ1-3; TRBD1 matches 9 bases. With 0 bases clipped from V and 9 bases from J, the junction kept 12 bases outside the gene matches. CDR3 length equals 16 residues. Germline lookup yields CDR1 GTSNPN and CDR2 SVGIG (reference sequence). The DNA of the CDR3 is TGTGCCTGGAGTGTACTGGACAGGGGCCCCGGGGGCACCATATATTTT. The encoded protein is CAWSVLDRGPGGTIYF.

The chain's CDR3 is CASRSTAGPRSAQHF. Written as DNA, the CDR3 is TGTGCCAGCAGATCAACCGCGGGACCCCGATCGGCCCAGCATTTT. The rearrangement joins TRBV2 to TRBJ1-5; possibly TRBD1 for D (5 bases). With 6 bases removed from V and 11 bases from J, the gap between germline ends came to 23 bases. This CDR3 contains 15 residues. Germline lookup yields CDR1 SNHLY and CDR2 FYNNEI.

V is TRBV6-1 and J is TRBJ2-7; TRBD1 matches 8 bases. CDR1 and CDR2 (germline): MNHNS, SASEGT. The J segment lost 2 bases and the V segment lost 3 bases, leaving 9 bases of the junction unmatched. The CDR3 has 16 amino acids. For the CDR3, the DNA is TGTGCCAGCAGTGATTCGGACAGGGCGAATACCTACGAGCAGTACTTC. This codes for CASSDSDRANTYEQYF.

V is TRBV7-6 and J is TRBJ2-2; TRBD1 matches at 8 bases. V was clipped by 5 bases and J by 5 bases; unmatched bases: 7. Per the germline V gene, CDR1 is SGHVS and CDR2 is FNYEAQ. The CDR3 totals 15 residues. The CDR3 sequence is CASSKTRQGTGELFF. The CDR3 coding sequence is TGTGCCAGCAGCAAAACACGACAGGGGACCGGGGAGCTGTTTTTT.

This chain uses TRBV10-3 with TRBJ1-5; possible D gene TRBD1, 5 bases. The V and J ends lost 6 bases and 4 bases respectively, with 10 bases between them. Per the germline V gene, CDR1 is ENHRY and CDR2 is SYGVKD. This CDR3 comprises 13 residues. CDR3 DNA: TGTGCCATCAGCGCTGACAGAAATCAGCCCCAGCATTTT. Amino acid sequence: CAISADRNQPQHF.

Regarding this clone: Compared with germline, one end of the junction differs, possibly owing to a read error. V is TRBV5-6 and J is TRBJ2-7; 7 nucleotides agree with TRBD1. There are 15 residues in the CDR3. CDR1 is SGHDT, CDR2 YYEEEE, per germline. CDR3 nucleotides: TGTGCCAGCACCTTGTGGGGACAGACAAGCTTCGAGCAGTACTTC. It is translated as CASTLWGQTSFEQYF.

The table lists this clone with a few counts. V is TRBV2 and J is TRBJ2-7; D may be TRBD2 (5 bases). Germline assignment: CDR1 SNHLY and CDR2 FYNNEI. Trimming cost V 7 bases and J 0 bases, with 13 bases left between them. The CDR3 sequence is 14 residues long. CDR3 nucleotide sequence: TGTGCCAGCATGAGGGTTACGTCCTCCTACGAGCAGTACTTC. Amino acids: CASMRVTSSYEQYF.

Comments on this clone: A read error may account for a junction end that differs from germline. The chain joins TRBV6-5 to TRBJ2-4, with TRBD1 as a possible D gene (6 bases). The CDR3 is 13 amino acids. Germline CDR1 is MNHEY and CDR2 is SVGAGI. CDR3: CASSVQGGNSQYF. DNA of the CDR3: TGTGCCAGCAGTGTTCAAGGGGGAAACAGTCAGTACTTC.

This chain joins TRBV10-2 and TRBJ1-1; 10 nucleotides line up with TRBD1. CDR3 length equals 16 residues. V was pared by 10 bases and J by 0 bases, with 11 bases of the junction left unmatched. Germline lookup yields CDR1 WSHSY and CDR2 SAAADI. CDR3 protein: CATRPGQGLMNTEAFF. For the CDR3, the DNA is TGCGCCACCAGACCGGGACAGGGGTTAATGAACACTGAAGCTTTCTTT.

The chain is built from TRBV6-1 and TRBJ1-5; no clear D. With 2 bases removed from V and 4 bases from J, the gap between germline ends came to 9 bases. The germline CDR1 and CDR2 sequences are MNHNS and SASEGT. This CDR3 contains 14 residues. In nucleotides, the CDR3 is TGTGCCAGCAGTGAACGAGGTTGGAATCAGCCCCAGCATTTT. Translation: CASSERGWNQPQHF.

J is TRBJ1-1 and V is TRBV18; D perhaps matches TRBD1 (5 bases). Per germline, CDR1 KGHSH and CDR2 LQKENI. The CDR3 is 14 residues long. The V gene lost 2 bases and the J gene lost 5 bases, with 12 bases spanning the gap. The chain's CDR3 is CASSPTGGRTEAFF. The CDR3 DNA reads as TGTGCCAGCTCACCAACGGGGGGAAGGACTGAAGCTTTCTTT.

J is TRBJ1-6 and V is TRBV7-9; 7 bases fit TRBD1. The germline CDR1 and CDR2 sequences are SEHNR and FQNEAQ (reference sequence). Losses at the gene ends were 7 bases for V and 5 bases for J; bases not matched to a gene: 8. This CDR3 has 15 amino acids. The CDR3 protein is CASTPDRLDNSPLHF. The CDR3 bases are TGTGCCAGCACCCCGGACAGGCTGGATAATTCACCCCTCCACTTT.

The V call is TRBV29-1, the J call TRBJ1-2, with D unresolved. Trimming shortened V by 6 bases and J by 7 bases, and 6 bases separated the two germline ends. This CDR3 has 9 amino acids. Germline V gene lookup returns CDR1 SQVTM and CDR2 ANQGSEA. CDR3 region: CSVAGGYTF. The CDR3 DNA follows: TGCAGCGTCGCGGGTGGCTACACCTTC.

Only a few counts were recorded for this clone. V gene TRBV6-5 combines with J gene TRBJ1-6; tentatively, D is TRBD1 (6 bases). V was pared by 4 bases and J by 10 bases, with 17 bases between. The CDR3 is 15 amino acids. Germline V gene data show CDR1 as MNHEY and CDR2 as SVGAGI. DNA for the CDR3: TGTGCCAGCAGTTCACACGGGCAGGGGAAATCACCCCTCCACTTT. Translation: CASSSHGQGKSPLHF.

CDR3: CASSVGEAGELFF. The CDR3 nucleotides read TGTGCCAGCAGTGTCGGGGAGGCCGGGGAGCTGTTTTTT. The chain carries TRBV2 and TRBJ2-2, with D perhaps TRBD2 (6 bases). CDR3 length equals 13 residues. The V end lost 4 bases, the J end lost 6 bases, and 9 bases lay between the germline ends. The germline V gene encodes CDR1 SNHLY and CDR2 FYNNEI.

The V call is TRBV7-2, the J call TRBJ2-7, with D possibly TRBD2 on 5 matching bases. The V end was cut by 5 bases, the J end by 2 bases, with 16 bases between. The germline CDR1 and CDR2 sequences are SGHTA and FQGNSA. The CDR3 covers 15 residues. CDR3 bases: TGTGCCAGCAGCCCGTCACGCGGGCGAACCTACGAGCAGTACTTC. This codes for CASSPSRGRTYEQYF.

The rearrangement links TRBV27 to TRBJ1-5; tentative D call: TRBD1 (5 bases). Trimming cost V 1 base and J 9 bases, with 10 bases left between them. Germline CDR1 and CDR2: MNHEY and SMNVEV (reference sequence). This CDR3 region has 13 residues. CDR3 DNA: TGTGCCAGCAGTTTATTGGGGAGGGGGCCCCAGCATTTT. The encoded protein is CASSLLGRGPQHF.